The 21 T cell receptor beta chains below all came from one sample that was sequenced in a study of cytomegalovirus exposure and HLA in healthy donors. Amplification used 60 Vbeta primers and 13 Jbeta primers. The method was immunoSEQ multiplex PCR; TCRdb's version includes in-frame clones alone and lacks a portion of them. The profile shows roughly 170,000 clones, more than 70% of them singletons. The sequencing input was PBMCs. These receptors all stem from a male donor in good health and CMV-seronegative.

The rearrangement uses TRBV7-9 and TRBJ2-4, with D maybe TRBD2 (5 bases). The V gene lost 5 bases and the J gene lost 3 bases, with 17 bases spanning the gap. Germline values: CDR1 SEHNR, CDR2 FQNEAQ (reference sequence). This CDR3 has 16 residues. CDR3 bases: TGTGCCAGCAGCCGGAGGATAATGGACGGCAAAAACATTCAGTACTTC. This codes for CASSRRIMDGKNIQYF.

The chain carries TRBV13 and TRBJ1-3; 11 positions match TRBD1. CDR1 and CDR2 (germline): PRHDT, FYEKMQ (reference sequence). The junction had 7 bases not matched to a gene; V was cut back by 1 base and J by 11 bases. This CDR3 contains 15 residues. The CDR3 coding sequence is TGTGCCAGCAGCTTAGCCACCAGGGGACAGGGGGCCATATATTTT. It yields the protein CASSLATRGQGAIYF.

The CDR3 DNA reads TGTGCCAGCAGCTTAGACTACAACTCCAATGAGCAGTTCTTC. This translates into CASSLDYNSNEQFF. The rearrangement links TRBV7-9 to TRBJ2-1; D is ambiguous. The V end lost 1 base, the J end lost 6 bases, and 10 bases lay between the germline ends. Germline V CDR1 and CDR2: SEHNR, FQNEAQ (reference sequence). This CDR3 is built from 14 residues.

This clone showed up just once. This sequence joins TRBV7-9 and TRBJ2-7; possible D gene TRBD1, 5 bases. The CDR3 contains 14 residues. Trimming took off 6 bases at V and 6 bases at J, with 18 bases between the two ends. Germline CDR1 SEHNR, CDR2 FQNEAQ (reference sequence). The CDR3 protein is CASSQAGQGGEQYF. As DNA, the CDR3 is TGTGCCAGCAGTCAAGCCGGGCAGGGTGGCGAGCAGTACTTC.

This clone is deemed medium-sized (0.01 to 0.1%). The rearrangement links TRBV6-4 to TRBJ2-2; 9 bases map to TRBD2. CDR1 and CDR2 (germline): MRHNA, SNTAGT. The junction had 3 bases not matched to a gene; V was cut back by 1 base and J by 6 bases. The CDR3 is 15 amino acids. CDR3 amino acids: CASSDLAGEAGELFF. The CDR3 bases are TGTGCCAGCAGTGACTTAGCGGGAGAGGCCGGGGAGCTGTTTTTT.

The rearrangement uses TRBV27 and TRBJ2-7; TRBD1 might be the D (5 bases). Between the trimmed V and J ends, which lost 3 bases and 2 bases, there was a span of 14 bases. The CDR3 sequence is 15 residues long. CDR1 MNHEY and CDR2 SMNVEV come from the germline V gene (reference sequence). For the CDR3, the DNA is TGTGCCAGCAGTTTTAGGCAGGGTCGGACCTACGAGCAGTACTTC. Translating it yields CASSFRQGRTYEQYF.

This chain links TRBV7-8 with TRBJ1-5, with unresolved D. V dropped 5 bases and J dropped 4 bases, with 18 bases sitting between them. The CDR3 covers 16 residues. Germline CDR1 and CDR2: SGHVS and FQNEAQ. The CDR3 spells CASSADTPGGNQPQHF. In DNA form, the CDR3 reads TGTGCCAGCAGCGCAGACACCCCGGGCGGGAATCAGCCCCAGCATTTT. The variable domain in full, with the rest retrieved from reference TRBV7-8 and TRBJ1-5, is GAGVSQSPRYKVAKRGQDVALRCDPISGHVSLFWYQQALGQGPEFLTYFQNEAQLDKSGLPSDRFFAERPEGSVSTLKIQRTQQEDSAVYLCASSADTPGGNQPQHFGDGTRLSIL.

The chain uses TRBV5-1 and TRBJ2-4, with TRBD1 identical over 7 bases. J was trimmed by 15 bases and V by 1 base; bases with no gene match: 10. There are 13 residues in the CDR3. Per the germline V gene, CDR1 is SGHRS and CDR2 is YFSETQ. CDR3 DNA: TGCGCCAGCAGCTTGACAGGGGTCGAAAGATGGTACTTC. Amino acid sequence: CASSLTGVERWYF.

Here the CDR3 reads CASSSPPGLVFNEQFF. The DNA for the CDR3 is TGCGCCAGCAGCTCCCCACCGGGACTAGTGTTCAATGAGCAGTTCTTC. The chain employs TRBV5-1 and TRBJ2-1, with 8 positions matching TRBD2. V shed 3 bases, J shed 6 bases, and the junction held 11 bases outside the gene matches. The CDR3 is 16 residues long. Germline loops: CDR1 SGHRS, CDR2 YFSETQ.

Only one count was recorded for this clone. DNA for the CDR3: TGTGCCAGCAGCTTGGTTCAGGGGATGGGCACTGAAGCTTTCTTT. It translates to CASSLVQGMGTEAFF. The chain uses TRBV5-5 and TRBJ1-1; tentatively, D is TRBD1 (6 bases). V was shortened by 0 bases and J by 4 bases, with 13 bases between the two germline ends. Germline CDR1 and CDR2: SGHKS and YYEKEE (reference sequence). The CDR3 sequence is 15 residues long.

The gene calls are TRBV18 and TRBJ2-5; the match to TRBD2 covers 10 bases. The CDR3 sequence is 16 residues long. Germline-derived CDR1 and CDR2 are KGHSH and LQKENI. Trimming removed 3 bases from V and 1 base from J; junction bases left unmatched: 5. The CDR3 coding sequence is TGTGCCAGCTCACCTCGGAGGACTAGCGGCCAAGAGACCCAGTACTTC. This translates into CASSPRRTSGQETQYF.

V gene TRBV7-6 combines with J gene TRBJ1-5, with D possibly TRBD1 on 5 matching bases. CDR1 and CDR2 (germline): SGHVS, FNYEAQ. There are 17 residues in the CDR3. The germline V and J ends were trimmed by 5 bases and 0 bases, with 17 bases remaining between them. CDR3 protein: CASSRQGAGISNQPQHF. DNA for the CDR3: TGTGCCAGCAGCCGTCAAGGAGCAGGGATTAGCAATCAGCCCCAGCATTTT.

This chain connects TRBV7-2 to TRBJ2-3; 11 nucleotides match TRBD1. J gave up 1 base and V 1 base, and 7 bases lay outside the gene matches. CDR1 SGHTA and CDR2 FQGNSA come from the germline V gene. CDR3 length: 18 residues. The CDR3 here is CASSLVGRTGGGTDTQYF. The DNA for the CDR3 is TGTGCCAGCAGCTTAGTTGGTCGGACAGGGGGCGGCACAGATACGCAGTATTTT.

The chain employs TRBV6-1 and TRBJ2-2, with D possibly TRBD1 on 6 matching bases. The CDR3 covers 16 residues. Trimming removed 2 bases at V and 1 base at J, with 11 bases between. Germline V CDR1 and CDR2: MNHNS, SASEGT. This CDR3 reads CASSEYLGGNTGELFF. CDR3 nucleotide sequence: TGTGCCAGCAGTGAATACCTAGGGGGGAACACCGGGGAGCTGTTTTTT.

V and J are TRBV7-2 and TRBJ2-7, with D maybe TRBD2 (6 bases). The CDR3 sequence is 14 residues long. Trimming left V 10 bases short and J 5 bases short, with 21 bases between. Germline CDR1 is SGHTA and CDR2 is FQGNSA. The chain's CDR3 is CATSPGGTYHEQYF. The CDR3 DNA sequence: TGTGCCACCTCCCCAGGCGGGACCTATCACGAGCAGTACTTC.

The gene calls are TRBV9 and TRBJ2-7; a possible D gene is TRBD2 (5 bases). Germline V lookup: CDR1 SGDLS, CDR2 YYNGEE. The ends were cut back, 2 bases at V and 1 base at J, with 13 bases in the middle. The CDR3 is 15 amino acids. The CDR3 DNA reads TGTGCCAGCAGCGTTGGGAGCGTCTCATCCTACGAGCAGTACTTC. Amino acids: CASSVGSVSSYEQYF.

CDR3 DNA: TGTGCCAGCAGTGAATCCCGTACAGGGGTTGGAGATACGCAGTATTTT. Translation: CASSESRTGVGDTQYF. The rearrangement joins TRBV25-1 to TRBJ2-3; 7 nucleotides match TRBD1. Germline CDR1 and CDR2: MGHDK and SYGVNS. V trimming: 1 base; J trimming: 5 bases; junction bases outside the gene matches: 9. CDR3 length: 16 amino acids. Combining the CDR3 with reference TRBV25-1 and TRBJ2-3 gives the whole variable domain EADIYQTPRYLVIGTGKKITLECSQTMGHDKMYWYQQDPGMELHLIHYSYGVNSTEKGDLSSESTVSRIRTEHFPLTLESARPSHTSQYLCASSESRTGVGDTQYFGPGTRLTVL.

This rearrangement joins TRBV6-6 to TRBJ1-2; D remains unclear. The ends were cut back, 11 bases at V and 6 bases at J, with 13 bases in the middle. Germline CDR1 is MNHNY and CDR2 is SVGAGI (reference sequence). The length of the CDR3 is 11 residues. CDR3: CASEAGNGYTF. The CDR3 DNA reads TGTGCCTCCGAGGCGGGAAATGGCTACACCTTC.

This chain connects TRBV7-7 to TRBJ2-5; D is unresolved. V dropped 4 bases and J dropped 1 base, with 10 bases sitting between them. The CDR3 covers 14 residues. Germline V gene lookup returns CDR1 SSHAT and CDR2 FNYEAQ (reference sequence). CDR3 nucleotide sequence: TGTGCCAGCAGCTCCAGTCTCTCCCAAGAGACCCAGTACTTC. The encoded protein is CASSSSLSQETQYF.

This clone was counted a single time. CDR3 nucleotide sequence: TGTGCCAGCAGTGAAAGGGGACAGAAAGCTTTCTTT. Its protein product is CASSERGQKAFF. The gene calls are TRBV6-1 and TRBJ1-1; 7 nucleotides line up with TRBD1. V lost 2 bases and J lost 9; bases outside the gene matches: 3. The CDR3 sequence is 12 residues long. The germline CDR1 and CDR2 sequences are MNHNS and SASEGT.

The V call is TRBV5-4, the J call TRBJ1-6; D is perhaps TRBD1 (5 bases). Trimming removed 5 bases from V and 9 bases from J, with 15 bases in between. The CDR3 is 14 residues long. CDR1 SGHNT and CDR2 YYREEE come from the germline V gene (reference sequence). The CDR3 spells CASSLGGQSSPLHF. In nucleotides, the CDR3 is TGTGCCAGCAGTCTGGGGGGTCAAAGTTCACCCCTCCACTTT.